The present TCR beta chain was sequenced within a study of T cells expressing NK-cell markers. Study-wide results and caveats: Roughly 6 of the donors carried dominant NKG2C+ clonotypes that took up about 1.0-7.0% of their CD8+ T cells. There were a few donors in whom these clonotypes also led the CD3+CD56-NKG2C+ fraction.

As to this clonotype: Its antigen is unidentified.

Beta-chain TCR cDNA was generated via 5'RACE template switching with UMIs. TCRdb re-called the 5' RACE reads, yielding one record per CDR3 amino acid sequence without DNA. The sample's table shows some 450,000 distinct CDR3 sequences. Sequenced input: blood T cells: a sorted CD56 or NKG2C T cell subset, CD4+ or CD8+ T cells, or bulk PBMC T cells (not recorded which). This clonotype originated in a woman aged 18-69 years in good health.

CDR3 sequence: CASTPQGTRNTEAFF. V is TRBV5-1 and J is TRBJ1-1; TCRdb's D call of TRBD1 is untestable without DNA. The CDR3 runs 15 residues. Germline V gene sequence: CDR1 SGHRS, CDR2 YFSETQ. Filled out from reference TRBV5-1 and TRBJ1-1, the complete variable domain reads KAGVTQTPRYLIKTRGQQVTLSCSPISGHRSVSWYQQTPGQGLQFLFEYFSETQRNKGNFPGRFSGRQFSNSRSEMNVSTLELGDSALYLCASTPQGTRNTEAFFGQGTRLTVV.